The TCR beta chain described here comes from a study of a mutant IDH1 vaccine in newly diagnosed glioma. About the study: Earlier treatment was radiotherapy, temozolomide, or both, with most getting both.

Time point given: baseline, week 1 (first vaccination visit). Treatment specified: pre-vaccination baseline after standard-of-care therapy. Each of the donors came in with new WHO grade 3 or 4 astrocytomas that were IDH1-mutant and ATRX-lost. Using immunoSEQ multiplex PCR, the repertoire was profiled, and TCRdb retains in-frame clones only, with some absent. The table shows around 88,000 clones, with around 77% occurring only once. This receptor was taken from a man in his forties with glioma. The source material was PBMCs, sampled from a glioma patient treated with radiotherapy, temozolomide or both.

As DNA, the CDR3 is TGTGCCAGCAGTTCTCAGGGGGGTCCCCACAATGAGCAGTTCTTC. Translating it yields CASSSQGGPHNEQFF. V is TRBV28 and J is TRBJ2-1; weak D call: TRBD1 (7 bases). Germline lookup yields CDR1 MDHEN and CDR2 SYDVKM. The germline V and J ends were trimmed by 4 bases and 5 bases, with 15 bases remaining between them. CDR3 size: 15 residues.